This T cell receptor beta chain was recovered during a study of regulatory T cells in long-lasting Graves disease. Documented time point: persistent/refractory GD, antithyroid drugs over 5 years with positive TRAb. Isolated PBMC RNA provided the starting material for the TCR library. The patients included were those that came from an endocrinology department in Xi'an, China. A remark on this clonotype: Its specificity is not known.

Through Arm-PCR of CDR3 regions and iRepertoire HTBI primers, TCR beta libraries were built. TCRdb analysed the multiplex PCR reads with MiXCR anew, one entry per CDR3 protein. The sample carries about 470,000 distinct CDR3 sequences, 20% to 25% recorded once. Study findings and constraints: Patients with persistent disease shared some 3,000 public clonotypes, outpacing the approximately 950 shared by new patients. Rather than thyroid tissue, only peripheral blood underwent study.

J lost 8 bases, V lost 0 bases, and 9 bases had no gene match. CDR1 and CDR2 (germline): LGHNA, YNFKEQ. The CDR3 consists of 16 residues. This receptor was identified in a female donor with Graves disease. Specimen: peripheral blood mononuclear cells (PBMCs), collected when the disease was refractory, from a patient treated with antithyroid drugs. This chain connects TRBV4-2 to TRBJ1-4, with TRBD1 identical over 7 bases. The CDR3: CASSQDRGQGGEKLFF. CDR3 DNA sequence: TGTGCCAGCAGCCAAGATCGCGGGCAGGGGGGCGAAAAACTGTTTTTT.